These 18 T cell receptor beta chains originate from one sample sequenced in a study of beta chain features in type 1 diabetes. Notes on the study in general: TCRB CDR3s were moderately but significantly shorter in Type 1 diabetes patients in all four CD4+ subsets.

Sequenced material consisted of expressed TCRB transcripts (all of the isolated RNA was reverse transcribed). Here immunoSEQ multiplex PCR was the method, and the copy in TCRdb shows in-frame clones only, minus some. The sample has around 600,000 clones; about an eighth are singletons. The antigens of these receptors remain unknown. Sequencing was performed on naive CD4+ T cells from blood. Receptors were obtained from a man aged 25-45 years with type 1 diabetes.

This clone was seen a few times. The chain is built from TRBV7-2 and TRBJ2-1, with a tentative D call TRBD2 (6 bases). The CDR3 is 15 residues long. CDR1 and CDR2 from the germline V gene are SGHTA and FQGNSA. Trimming pared 2 bases from V and 6 bases from J, leaving 14 bases between. The CDR3 loop reads CASSLLFVGSNEQFF. CDR3 DNA: TGTGCCAGCAGCTTATTGTTTGTCGGGAGCAATGAGCAGTTCTTC.

This chain uses TRBV6-5 with TRBJ2-1, with D unclear. This CDR3 is 13 amino acids long. The germline V and J ends were trimmed by 7 bases and 7 bases, with 14 bases remaining between them. Germline values: CDR1 MNHEY, CDR2 SVGAGI. This CDR3 reads CASTLSPGNEQFF. CDR3 nucleotides: TGTGCCAGCACCCTCTCCCCCGGGAATGAGCAGTTCTTC.

There are a few counts of this clone. The CDR3 nucleotides read TGCAGCGTGGGAATTAGCGGGGACGAGCAGTACTTC. Its protein is CSVGISGDEQYF. The rearrangement links TRBV29-1 to TRBJ2-7, with 8 bases identical to TRBD2. In germline, CDR1 is SQVTM, CDR2 ANQGSEA. Trimming cost V 6 bases and J 5 bases; bases outside gene matches: 6. The CDR3 contains 12 residues.

This clone has only a few counts. J is TRBJ2-7 and V is TRBV9; no clear D gene. Germline V gene lookup returns CDR1 SGDLS and CDR2 YYNGEE. Trimming removed 0 bases at V and 3 bases at J, with 13 bases between. The CDR3 loop spans 15 amino acids. This chain's CDR3 is CASSVGSGDFYEQYF. CDR3 coding DNA: TGTGCCAGCAGCGTAGGTTCCGGAGATTTCTACGAGCAGTACTTC.

The V call is TRBV7-2, the J call TRBJ2-7; D gene unclear. This CDR3 has 13 amino acids. Germline V gives CDR1 SGHTA, CDR2 FQGNSA. V gave up 7 bases and J gave up 2 bases, with 12 bases separating them. CDR3 nucleotides: TGTGCCAGCAATAACCCCGGGCCCTACGAGCAGTACTTC. Translated, it gives CASNNPGPYEQYF.

This clone was observed a handful of times. The genes are TRBV5-4 and TRBJ2-7, with D perhaps matching TRBD1 (5 bases). V lost 4 bases to trimming and J lost 0 bases, with 11 bases between them. The CDR3 sequence is 14 residues long. Germline CDR1 and CDR2: SGHNT and YYREEE (reference sequence). The CDR3 DNA follows: TGTGCCAGCAGCCGGCAGGGCACCTCCTACGAGCAGTACTTC. The encoded protein is CASSRQGTSYEQYF.

The rearrangement joins TRBV9 to TRBJ1-6, with D perhaps TRBD1 (5 bases). The CDR3 has 17 residues. Germline-derived CDR1 and CDR2 are SGDLS and YYNGEE. Trimming stripped 1 base from V and 8 bases from J, with 19 bases between. The CDR3 bases are TGTGCCAGCAGCGTAACCCCACAGGTCTGGGGCGATTCACCCCTCCACTTT. It encodes CASSVTPQVWGDSPLHF.

The chain has TRBV6-5 and TRBJ2-5; D is possibly TRBD1 (5 bases). The V end was cut by 5 bases, the J end by 3 bases, with 13 bases between. Germline CDR1 reads MNHEY; CDR2 reads SVGAGI. The CDR3 covers 14 residues. The CDR3 reads CASSPLTVEETQYF. The CDR3 bases are TGTGCCAGCAGTCCCCTGACAGTGGAAGAGACCCAGTACTTC.

V is TRBV4-1 and J is TRBJ1-5; 11 nucleotides agree with TRBD1. Trimming at V came to 6 bases and at J to 7 bases, leaving 8 bases not matched to a gene. The CDR3 is 15 amino acids. Per germline, CDR1 MGHRA and CDR2 YSYEKL. The CDR3, as DNA: TGCGCCAGCAGACGGACAGGGGGCTTAGGGCAGCCCCAGCATTTT. It encodes CASRRTGGLGQPQHF.

The CDR3 sequence is CASSQDRVQETQYF. In nucleotides, the CDR3 is TGTGCCAGTAGCCAAGACAGGGTCCAAGAGACCCAGTACTTC. J is TRBJ2-5 and V is TRBV19; the match to TRBD1 covers 7 bases. The CDR3 is made up of 14 amino acids. V trimming: 6 bases; J trimming: 1 base; junction bases outside the gene matches: 5. From germline, CDR1 is LNHDA and CDR2 SQIVND (reference sequence).

This clone has just a few counts. Here the CDR3 DNA reads TGTGCCATCAGTGAGTTTATGTTCGGGACTGGAAGGACAGATACGCAGTATTTT. It is translated as CAISEFMFGTGRTDTQYF. The V gene is TRBV10-3, the J gene TRBJ2-3; D may be TRBD2 (6 bases). The V gene's germline CDR1 is ENHRY and CDR2 SYGVKD. This CDR3 is built from 18 residues. Trimming stripped 1 base from V and 3 bases from J, with 20 bases between.

The chain uses TRBV15 and TRBJ2-5; unclear D gene. Trimming took off 0 bases at V and 5 bases at J, with 16 bases between the two ends. Germline loops: CDR1 LNHNV, CDR2 YYDKDF (reference sequence). The CDR3 totals 16 residues. CDR3 coding DNA: TGTGCCACCAGCAGAGATCGGTCGACTCTGAGTGAGACCCAGTACTTC. It yields the protein CATSRDRSTLSETQYF.

The chain couples TRBV18 to TRBJ1-4; D remains unclear. The germline V gene encodes CDR1 KGHSH and CDR2 LQKENI. The ends were cut back, 3 bases at V and 5 bases at J, with 10 bases in the middle. The CDR3 is 14 amino acids. CDR3 sequence reads: CASSPRSRNEKLFF. CDR3 DNA sequence: TGTGCCAGCTCACCCCGAAGCCGGAATGAAAAACTGTTTTTT.

The chain carries TRBV7-6 and TRBJ1-1, with TRBD1 as a possible D gene (5 bases). V lost 3 bases to trimming and J lost 0 bases, with 11 bases between them. The germline V gene encodes CDR1 SGHVS and CDR2 FNYEAQ. This CDR3 is 15 amino acids long. CDR3 bases: TGTGCCAGCAGCTTGGACTCCAGGGTGAACACTGAAGCTTTCTTT. Translated, it gives CASSLDSRVNTEAFF.

The chain employs TRBV5-1 and TRBJ2-5, with D hard to call. The CDR3 extends over 15 amino acids. The V gene lost 1 base and the J gene lost 1 base, with 11 bases spanning the gap. The germline V gene encodes CDR1 SGHRS and CDR2 YFSETQ. The CDR3 DNA reads TGCGCCAGCAGCTTGTTCAGCCACTTCCAAGAGACCCAGTACTTC. It encodes CASSLFSHFQETQYF.

V is TRBV4-2 and J is TRBJ1-5; D is ambiguous. The V end was cut by 4 bases, the J end by 5 bases, with 12 bases between. Germline CDR1 LGHNA, CDR2 YNFKEQ. The length of the CDR3 is 14 residues. The CDR3 region is CASSPRTWDQPQHF. The DNA of the CDR3 is TGTGCCAGCAGCCCTAGGACTTGGGATCAGCCCCAGCATTTT.

This sequence joins TRBV29-1 and TRBJ1-6, with 10 bases identical to TRBD1. Per the germline V gene, CDR1 is SQVTM and CDR2 is ANQGSEA. CDR3 length: 14 residues. The V and J ends lost 7 bases and 9 bases, in that order; junction bases with no gene match: 9. DNA of the CDR3: TGCAGCGCCCAGACAGGGGGCGTCGGTTCACCCCTCCACTTT. This codes for CSAQTGGVGSPLHF.

This clone has a single count. The chain is built from TRBV5-6 and TRBJ2-1; D uncertain. V dropped 1 base and J dropped 5 bases, with 4 bases sitting between them. Germline loops: CDR1 SGHDT, CDR2 YYEEEE. The CDR3 is 12 residues long. CDR3 bases: TGTGCCAGCAGCTTGCTGAACAATGAGCAGTTCTTC. This sequence encodes CASSLLNNEQFF.